This TCR beta chain was obtained from a study of T cell repertoires in aging, cancer and after chemotherapy. The template was genomic DNA from peripheral blood, not RNA. TRB rearrangements spanning V, D and J were amplified using mixed TRB-A/B primers. TCRdb used MiXCR to reprocess the multiplex PCR reads, holding one entry per CDR3 protein. The sample lists thousands of distinct CDR3 sequences; more than 20% were seen once. The sample holds a few counts of this clonotype. The germline CDR1 and CDR2 sequences are MNHNS and SASEGT. The germline V and J ends were trimmed by 6 bases and 2 bases, with 28 bases remaining between them. The CDR3 has 19 residues.

This sequence joins TRBV6-1 and TRBJ1-2; perhaps TRBD1 as D (5 bases). The sample comprised blood. The sequence was collected from a human donor with a blood cancer. The donor label of this sample is uncertain. The CDR3 is CASSRIGQEVARVNYGYTF. In nucleotides, the CDR3 is TGTGCCAGCAGCCGCATCGGACAAGAAGTAGCTCGGGTCAACTATGGCTACACCTTC.